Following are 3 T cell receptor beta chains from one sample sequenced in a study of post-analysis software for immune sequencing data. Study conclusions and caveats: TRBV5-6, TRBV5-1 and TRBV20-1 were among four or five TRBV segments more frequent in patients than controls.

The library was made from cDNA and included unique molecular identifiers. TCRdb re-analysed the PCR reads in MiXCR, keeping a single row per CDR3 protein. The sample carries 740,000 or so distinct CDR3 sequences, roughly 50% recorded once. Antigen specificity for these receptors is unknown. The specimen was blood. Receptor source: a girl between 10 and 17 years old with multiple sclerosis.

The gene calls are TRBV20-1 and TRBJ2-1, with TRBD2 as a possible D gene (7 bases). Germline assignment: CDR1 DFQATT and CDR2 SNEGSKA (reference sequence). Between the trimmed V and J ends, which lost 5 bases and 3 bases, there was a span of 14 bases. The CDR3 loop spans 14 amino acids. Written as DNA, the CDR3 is TGCAGTGCTGAACGCGGGGGCCGCTACAATGAGCAGTTCTTC. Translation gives CSAERGGRYNEQFF.

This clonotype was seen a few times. In DNA form, the CDR3 reads TGTGCCAGCAGCTTCCCAGCGGGGAGGGCCGAAAACATTCAGTACTTC. Its translation: CASSFPAGRAENIQYF. J is TRBJ2-4 and V is TRBV7-9, with 7 bases that match TRBD2. V shed 3 bases, J shed 5 bases, and the junction held 10 bases outside the gene matches. CDR1 is SEHNR, CDR2 FQNEAQ, per germline (reference sequence). This CDR3 is 16 amino acids long.

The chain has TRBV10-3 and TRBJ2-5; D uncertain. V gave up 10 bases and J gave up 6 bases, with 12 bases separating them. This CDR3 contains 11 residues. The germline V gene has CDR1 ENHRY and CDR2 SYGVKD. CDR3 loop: CASSAAKTQYF. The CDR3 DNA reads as TGTGCCAGCTCCGCAGCGAAGACCCAGTACTTC.